Shown below are 14 T cell receptor beta chains from a single sample sequenced in a study of T cells in Graves' hyperthyroidism and ophthalmopathy. Amplification targeted TCR beta CDR3 regions from RNA transcripts. A set of HTBI primers served as the primers for a first-round RT-PCR of the TCR CDR3. TCRdb passed the multiplex PCR reads through MiXCR, listing each CDR3 protein once. The table includes about 270,000 distinct CDR3 sequences, around 22% detected once. The sample consisted of blood. These receptors all come from a man between 25 and 39 years old with Graves' ophthalmopathy.

This clonotype was counted ten times or more. The chain carries TRBV28 and TRBJ1-5; the match to TRBD1 covers 7 bases. The germline gives CDR1 MDHEN, CDR2 SYDVKM. This CDR3 has 14 residues. V gave up 3 bases and J gave up 6 bases; unmatched junction bases: 5. CDR3 nucleotide sequence: TGTGCCAGCAGTTTTTTGCAGGGGGTTCAGCCCCAGCATTTT. The encoded protein is CASSFLQGVQPQHF.

This clonotype was picked up a small number of times. The rearrangement links TRBV30 to TRBJ2-1; D is uncertain. Germline V gene sequence: CDR1 GTSNPN, CDR2 SVGIG (reference sequence). The CDR3 extends over 12 amino acids. V dropped 3 bases and J dropped 10 bases, with 13 bases sitting between them. This CDR3 is CAWRAQGWEQFF. For the CDR3, the DNA is TGTGCCTGGAGAGCGCAAGGATGGGAGCAGTTCTTC.

The rearrangement links TRBV20-1 to TRBJ1-1; TRBD1 agrees at 10 bases. Germline V gene sequence: CDR1 DFQATT, CDR2 SNEGSKA (reference sequence). This CDR3 region has 17 residues. Unmatched junction bases numbered 12, after V lost 3 bases and J lost 2 bases. The CDR3 loop reads CSASKPYRDRGNTEAFF. The CDR3 DNA reads TGCAGTGCTAGCAAGCCGTACCGGGACAGGGGAAACACTGAAGCTTTCTTT.

The genes are TRBV10-3 and TRBJ2-5; 9 nucleotides align to TRBD2. V was pared by 6 bases and J by 1 base, with 9 bases of the junction left unmatched. The V gene's germline CDR1 is ENHRY and CDR2 SYGVKD. The CDR3 spans 16 residues. Here the CDR3 reads CAIRDHLAGSQETQYF. The CDR3 nucleotides are TGTGCCATCAGGGACCATCTAGCGGGATCCCAAGAGACCCAGTACTTC.

This clonotype was seen a few times. The chain joins TRBV27 to TRBJ1-2; no firm D call. V lost 1 base, J lost 4 bases, and 7 bases lay in between. The CDR3 spans 13 residues. Germline V gene lookup returns CDR1 MNHEY and CDR2 SMNVEV (reference sequence). The CDR3 is CASSLLGFYGYTF. The CDR3 DNA sequence: TGTGCCAGCAGTTTATTGGGGTTCTATGGCTACACCTTC.

This clonotype has more than one count but fewer than ten. The CDR3 DNA sequence: TGCGCCAGCGGCCTAGCGGGGGGTCCCTTGGACAATGAGCAGTTCTTC. Its translation: CASGLAGGPLDNEQFF. V is TRBV5-1 and J is TRBJ2-1; 11 bases align to TRBD2. The CDR3 is 16 residues long. Germline V lookup: CDR1 SGHRS, CDR2 YFSETQ. The V and J ends lost 7 bases and 5 bases, in that order; junction bases with no gene match: 11.

The V gene is TRBV6-1, the J gene TRBJ1-1, with D possibly matching TRBD1 (5 bases). The CDR3 runs to 13 residues. Per the germline V gene, CDR1 is MNHNS and CDR2 is SASEGT. The V end lost 5 bases, the J end lost 3 bases, and 10 bases lay between the germline ends. CDR3 bases: TGTGCCAGCAGTCAGGGAAGGGACACTGAAGCTTTCTTT. Translating gives CASSQGRDTEAFF.

This clonotype appeared many times. This chain connects TRBV3-1 to TRBJ2-7; 7 nucleotides align to TRBD1. V lost 4 bases and J lost 2; bases outside the gene matches: 8. Germline V lookup: CDR1 LGHDT, CDR2 YNNKEL (reference sequence). This CDR3 spans 15 amino acids. CDR3 nucleotides: TGTGCCAGCAGCCGGACAGGTAAAGGGGCCTACGAGCAGTACTTC. This encodes CASSRTGKGAYEQYF.

The V gene is TRBV5-1, the J gene TRBJ2-5; D is perhaps TRBD1 (5 bases). CDR3 length: 16 residues. V shed 0 bases and J shed 5 bases, with 17 bases lying between them. From germline, CDR1 is SGHRS and CDR2 YFSETQ. For the CDR3, the DNA is TGCGCCAGCAGCTTGGCCGGCGGTCAGGGCTTGGAGACCCAGTACTTC. This encodes CASSLAGGQGLETQYF.

In this sample, this clonotype turned up a few times. The genes are TRBV6-1 and TRBJ1-2, with unresolved D. V lost 5 bases, J lost 0 bases, and 19 bases lay in between. The CDR3 is 17 amino acids. Germline V gene sequence: CDR1 MNHNS, CDR2 SASEGT. The CDR3 DNA is TGTGCCAGCAGTCCCCGGGCCACACGCCCAGCTAACTATGGCTACACCTTC. Its protein is CASSPRATRPANYGYTF.

The chain carries TRBV6-9 and TRBJ2-5, with TRBD2 identical over 8 bases. V shed 4 bases, J shed 5 bases, and the junction held 9 bases outside the gene matches. Germline-derived CDR1 and CDR2 are MNHGY and SVAAGI. The CDR3 runs 15 residues. CDR3 nucleotide sequence: TGTGCCAGCAGTTCTACGGGACTAGGAGGGGAGACCCAGTACTTC. This codes for CASSSTGLGGETQYF.

CDR3 DNA: TGCGCCAGCAGCTTAAGACAGGTGGGGACGTACAATGAGCAGTTCTTC. Translated, it gives CASSLRQVGTYNEQFF. This chain uses TRBV5-1 with TRBJ2-1, with D maybe TRBD1 (6 bases). V lost 2 bases, J lost 4 bases, and 16 bases lay in between. The germline V gene has CDR1 SGHRS and CDR2 YFSETQ. This CDR3 contains 16 residues.

This clonotype occurred many times. The chain is built from TRBV12-3 or TRBV12-4 and TRBJ2-1; D uncertain. This CDR3 spans 14 amino acids. Deletions cut 2 bases from V and 4 bases from J, with 9 bases between. The CDR3 sequence: CASSLRQVYNEQFF. In DNA, the CDR3 is TGTGCCAGCAGTTTAAGGCAGGTGTACAATGAGCAGTTCTTC.

This clonotype was counted only a few times. The chain carries TRBV30 and TRBJ1-6; tentatively, D is TRBD1 (5 bases). The CDR3 spans 13 residues. Per germline, CDR1 GTSNPN and CDR2 SVGIG (reference sequence). Trimming removed 2 bases from V and 9 bases from J, with 11 bases in between. This CDR3 is CAWSIREGSPLHF. CDR3 in DNA: TGTGCCTGGAGTATCAGGGAGGGTTCACCCCTCCACTTT.